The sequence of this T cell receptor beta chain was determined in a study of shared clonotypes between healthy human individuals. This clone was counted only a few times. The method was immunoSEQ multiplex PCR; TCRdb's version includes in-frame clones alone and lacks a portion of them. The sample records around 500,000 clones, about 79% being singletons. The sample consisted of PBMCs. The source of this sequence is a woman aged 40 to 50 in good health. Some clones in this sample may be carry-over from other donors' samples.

This CDR3 reads CASSPSAGVHYEQYF. For the CDR3, the DNA is TGTGCCAGCTCACCTTCAGCGGGAGTCCACTACGAGCAGTACTTC. The chain recombines TRBV18 with TRBJ2-7; 8 bases align to TRBD2. The CDR3 runs to 15 residues. Germline CDR1 and CDR2: KGHSH and LQKENI. J was trimmed by 3 bases and V by 3 bases; bases with no gene match: 7.